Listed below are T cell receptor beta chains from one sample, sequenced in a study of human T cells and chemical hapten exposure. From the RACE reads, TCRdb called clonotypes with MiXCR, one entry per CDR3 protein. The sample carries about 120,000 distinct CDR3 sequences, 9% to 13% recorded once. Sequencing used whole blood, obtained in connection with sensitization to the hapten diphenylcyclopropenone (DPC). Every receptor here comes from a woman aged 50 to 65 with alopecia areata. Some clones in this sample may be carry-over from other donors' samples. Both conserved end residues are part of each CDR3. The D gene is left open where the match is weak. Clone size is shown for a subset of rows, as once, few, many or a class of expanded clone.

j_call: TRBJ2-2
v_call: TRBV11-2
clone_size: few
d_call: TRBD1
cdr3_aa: CASSSTGGRTGELFF
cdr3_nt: TGTGCCAGCAGCTCGACAGGGGGTCGGACCGGGGAGCTGTTTTTT

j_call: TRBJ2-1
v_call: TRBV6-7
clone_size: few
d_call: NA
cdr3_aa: CASGLETSSYNEQFF
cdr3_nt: TGTGCCAGCGGGTTAGAAACCAGCTCCTACAATGAGCAGTTCTTC

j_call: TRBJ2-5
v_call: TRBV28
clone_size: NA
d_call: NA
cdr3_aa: CASTTPPGRTQYF
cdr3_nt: TGTGCCAGCACGACCCCGCCGGGGAGGACCCAGTACTTC

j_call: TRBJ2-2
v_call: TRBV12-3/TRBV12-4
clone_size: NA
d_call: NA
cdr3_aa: CASSPGRTGELFF
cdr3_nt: TGTGCCAGCAGCCCGGGGAGGACCGGGGAGCTGTTTTTT

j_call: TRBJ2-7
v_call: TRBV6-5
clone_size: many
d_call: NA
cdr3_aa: CASSYSMVRGVLYEQYF
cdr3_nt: TGTGCCAGCAGTTACTCGATGGTGAGGGGTGTCCTCTACGAGCAGTACTTC

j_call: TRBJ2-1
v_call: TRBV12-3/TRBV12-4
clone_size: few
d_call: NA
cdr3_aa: CASSKQVGYTHEQFF
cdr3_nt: TGTGCCAGCAGTAAACAAGTAGGCTATACCCATGAGCAGTTCTTC

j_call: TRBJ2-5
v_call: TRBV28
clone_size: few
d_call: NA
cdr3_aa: CASSSPAKAQETQYF
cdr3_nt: TGTGCCAGCAGTTCACCCGCTAAGGCGCAAGAGACCCAGTACTTC

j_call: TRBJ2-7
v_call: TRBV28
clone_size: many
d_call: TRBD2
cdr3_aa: CASSLPREAVEQYF
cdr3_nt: TGTGCCAGCAGTCTCCCTCGGGAGGCTGTGGAGCAGTACTTC

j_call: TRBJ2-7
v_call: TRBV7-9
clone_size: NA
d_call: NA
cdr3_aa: CASSFEAFSAGRAYF
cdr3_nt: TGTGCCAGCAGCTTTGAGGCTTTTTCGGCGGGGCGCGCGTACTTC

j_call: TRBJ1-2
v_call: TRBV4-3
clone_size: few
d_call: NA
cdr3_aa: CASSQQGDYGYTF
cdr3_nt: TGCGCCAGCAGTCAACAGGGTGACTATGGCTACACCTTC

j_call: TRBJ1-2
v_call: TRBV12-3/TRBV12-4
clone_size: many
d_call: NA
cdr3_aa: CASSLTGRDSRGYTF
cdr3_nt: TGTGCCAGCAGTCTTACGGGTAGGGACTCCCGGGGCTACACCTTC

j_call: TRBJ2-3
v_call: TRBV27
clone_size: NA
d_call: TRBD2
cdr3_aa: CASSFDRLAGVGDTQYF
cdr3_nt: TGTGCCAGCAGTTTCGATCGACTAGCGGGAGTAGGTGATACGCAGTATTTT

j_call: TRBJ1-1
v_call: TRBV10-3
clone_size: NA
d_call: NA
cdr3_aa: CAISPGPEAFF
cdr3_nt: TGTGCCATCAGCCCGGGACCTGAAGCTTTCTTT

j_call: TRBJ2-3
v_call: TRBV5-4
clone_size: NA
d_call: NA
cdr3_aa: CASSSGGGGRPDTQYF
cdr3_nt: TGTGCCAGCAGCTCCGGTGGGGGGGGCCGGCCCGATACGCAGTATTTT

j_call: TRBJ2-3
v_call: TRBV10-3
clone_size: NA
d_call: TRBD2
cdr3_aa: CAISERGGQGTQYF
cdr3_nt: TGTGCCATCAGTGAGCGGGGGGGCCAAGGTACGCAGTATTTT

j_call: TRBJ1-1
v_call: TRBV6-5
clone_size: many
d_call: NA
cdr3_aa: CASSYLGGTEAFF
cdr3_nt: TGTGCCAGCAGTTACCTAGGGGGAACTGAAGCTTTCTTT

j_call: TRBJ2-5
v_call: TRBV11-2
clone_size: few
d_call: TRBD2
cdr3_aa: CASSRDYRQETQYF
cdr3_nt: TGTGCCAGCAGCCGGGACTATCGCCAAGAGACCCAGTACTTC

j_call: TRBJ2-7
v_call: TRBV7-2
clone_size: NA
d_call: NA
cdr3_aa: CASSGTGISHTEQYF
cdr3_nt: TGTGCCAGCAGCGGCACCGGGATTAGCCATACGGAGCAGTACTTC

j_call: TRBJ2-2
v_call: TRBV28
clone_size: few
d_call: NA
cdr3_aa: CASSLWRQLNTGELFF
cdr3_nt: TGTGCCAGCAGTTTATGGAGGCAGCTAAACACCGGGGAGCTGTTTTTT

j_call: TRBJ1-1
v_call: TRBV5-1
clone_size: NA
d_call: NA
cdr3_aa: CASSLPPGGSNTEAFF
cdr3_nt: TGCGCCAGCAGTCTCCCCCCCGGGGGGTCGAACACTGAAGCTTTCTTT

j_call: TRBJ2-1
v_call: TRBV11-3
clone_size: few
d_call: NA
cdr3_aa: CASSSGGTDVSYNEQFF
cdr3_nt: TGTGCCAGCAGCTCGGGGGGGACAGATGTCTCCTACAATGAGCAGTTCTTC

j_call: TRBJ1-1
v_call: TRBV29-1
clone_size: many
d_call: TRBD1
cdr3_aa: CSVEAQGGTEAFF
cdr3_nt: TGCAGCGTTGAGGCCCAGGGGGGGACTGAAGCTTTCTTT

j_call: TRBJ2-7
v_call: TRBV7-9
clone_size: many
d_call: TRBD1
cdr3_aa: CASGDRDRKEQYF
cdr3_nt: TGTGCCAGCGGAGACAGGGATAGAAAGGAGCAGTACTTC

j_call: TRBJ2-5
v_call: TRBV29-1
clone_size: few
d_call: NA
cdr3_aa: CSVAPSAETQYF
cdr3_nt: TGCAGCGTTGCGCCCAGCGCCGAGACCCAGTACTTC

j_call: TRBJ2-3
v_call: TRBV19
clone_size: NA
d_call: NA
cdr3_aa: CASSGIGQSLPTDTQYF
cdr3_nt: TGTGCCAGTAGCGGGATCGGACAGAGCCTTCCCACAGATACGCAGTATTTT

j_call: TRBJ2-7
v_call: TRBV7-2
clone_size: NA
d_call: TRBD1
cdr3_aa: CASSPKTGNHEQYF
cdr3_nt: TGTGCCAGCAGCCCGAAGACAGGGAACCACGAGCAGTACTTC

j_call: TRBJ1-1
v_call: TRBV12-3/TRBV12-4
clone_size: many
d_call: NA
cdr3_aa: CASSLLETGEAFF
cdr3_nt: TGTGCCAGCAGTTTATTAGAGACCGGTGAAGCTTTCTTT

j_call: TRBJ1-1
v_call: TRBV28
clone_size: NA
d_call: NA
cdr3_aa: CASSLYHEAFF
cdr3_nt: TGTGCCAGCAGTCTATACCATGAAGCTTTCTTT

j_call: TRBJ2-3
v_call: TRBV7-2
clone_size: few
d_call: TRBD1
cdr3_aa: CASSLQGQGLNTQYF
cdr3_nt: TGTGCCAGCAGCCTCCAAGGACAGGGTTTGAATACGCAGTATTTT

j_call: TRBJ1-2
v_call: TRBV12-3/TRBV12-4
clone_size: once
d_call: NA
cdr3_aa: CASSLTPALGNGYTF
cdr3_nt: TGTGCCAGCAGTTTAACCCCCGCCTTGGGTAATGGCTACACCTTC

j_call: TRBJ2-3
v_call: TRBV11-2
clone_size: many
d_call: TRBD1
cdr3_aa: CASSLAPGQITDTQYF
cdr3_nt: TGTGCCAGCAGCTTGGCTCCGGGACAGATCACAGATACGCAGTATTTT

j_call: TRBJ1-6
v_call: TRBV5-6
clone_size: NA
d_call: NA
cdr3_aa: CASSTRPPGHNSPLHF
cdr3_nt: TGTGCCAGCAGCACGAGGCCCCCAGGGCATAATTCACCCCTCCACTTT

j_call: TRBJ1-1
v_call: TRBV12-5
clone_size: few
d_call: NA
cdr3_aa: CASGSPRGANTEAFF
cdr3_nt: TGTGCTAGTGGTTCCCCTCGGGGGGCGAACACTGAAGCTTTCTTT

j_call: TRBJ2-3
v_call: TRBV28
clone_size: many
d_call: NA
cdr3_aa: CAGGLSGTDTQYF
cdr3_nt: TGTGCCGGAGGACTAAGCGGGACAGATACGCAGTATTTT

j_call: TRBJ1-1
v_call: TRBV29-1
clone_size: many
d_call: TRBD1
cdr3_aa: CSVEQGAGTEAFF
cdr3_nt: TGCAGCGTTGAACAGGGGGCCGGCACTGAAGCTTTCTTT

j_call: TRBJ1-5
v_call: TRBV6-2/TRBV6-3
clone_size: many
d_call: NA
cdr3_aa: CASRDLPPEANQPQHF
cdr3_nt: TGTGCCAGCAGAGACCTCCCCCCCGAGGCCAATCAGCCCCAGCATTTT

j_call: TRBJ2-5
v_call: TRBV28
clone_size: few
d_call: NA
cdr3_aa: CASSLRAGTQYF
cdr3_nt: TGTGCCAGCAGTTTAAGGGCCGGGACCCAGTACTTC

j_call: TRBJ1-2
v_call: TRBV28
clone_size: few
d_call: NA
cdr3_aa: CASSSVGWPYGYTF
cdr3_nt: TGTGCCAGCAGTTCCGTCGGCTGGCCCTATGGCTACACCTTC

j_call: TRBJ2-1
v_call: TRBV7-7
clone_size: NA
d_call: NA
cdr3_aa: CASSLALGAYNEQFF
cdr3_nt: TGTGCCAGCAGCCTAGCCTTGGGGGCCTACAATGAGCAGTTCTTC

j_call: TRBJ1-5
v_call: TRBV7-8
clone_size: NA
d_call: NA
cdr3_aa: CASSFSEVMANQPQHF
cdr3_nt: TGTGCCAGCAGCTTTTCGGAAGTCATGGCCAATCAGCCCCAGCATTTT

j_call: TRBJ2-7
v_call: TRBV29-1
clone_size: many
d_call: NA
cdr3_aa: CSVEGVDSYEQYF
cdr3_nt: TGCAGCGTTGAAGGTGTAGACTCCTACGAGCAGTACTTC

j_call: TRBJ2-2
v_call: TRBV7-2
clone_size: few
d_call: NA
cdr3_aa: CASSEGQINNPGELFF
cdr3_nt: TGTGCCAGCAGTGAAGGACAGATAAACAATCCCGGGGAGCTGTTTTTT

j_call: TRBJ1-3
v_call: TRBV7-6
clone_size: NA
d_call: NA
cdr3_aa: CASSLDRAAPGNTIYF
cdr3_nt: TGTGCCAGCAGCTTAGATAGGGCGGCACCTGGAAACACCATATATTTT

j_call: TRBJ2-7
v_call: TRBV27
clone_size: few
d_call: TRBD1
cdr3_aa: CASSFLRGGATAGQYF
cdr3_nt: TGTGCCAGCAGTTTCCTTAGAGGGGGCGCGACGGCCGGGCAGTACTTC

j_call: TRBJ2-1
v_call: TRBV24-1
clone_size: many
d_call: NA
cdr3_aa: CATSRAGSNEQFF
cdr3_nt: TGTGCCACCAGTCGGGCAGGGTCCAATGAGCAGTTCTTC

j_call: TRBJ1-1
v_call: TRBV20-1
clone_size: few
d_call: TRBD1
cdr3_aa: CSARDRGQGTEAFF
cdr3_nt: TGCAGTGCCCGGGACAGGGGGCAAGGCACTGAAGCTTTCTTT

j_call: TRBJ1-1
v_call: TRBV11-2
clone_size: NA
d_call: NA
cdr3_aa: CASSLASRQNTEAFF
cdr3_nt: TGTGCCAGCAGCTTGGCGAGCAGGCAGAACACTGAAGCTTTCTTT